One T cell receptor beta chain is described in this entry. Its antigen is currently unknown. These data originate in a study of cytomegalovirus exposure and HLA in healthy donors. The PCR used 60 Vbeta and 13 Jbeta primers. Sequencing was performed with immunoSEQ multiplex PCR; in TCRdb, only in-frame clones are kept and a portion is missing. The sample shows approximately 150,000 clones, 65% to 70% of them seen only once. Study-wide findings and caveats: Across all donors, roughly uniform sequencing depth was an assumption of the presence/absence analyses. Reports state that TCR beta sequences accurately predicted most subjects' HLA-A and HLA-B alleles.

CDR1 is SGHTA and CDR2 is FQGTGA in the germline V gene. With 5 bases clipped from V and 5 bases from J, the junction kept 8 bases outside the gene matches. This CDR3 region has 14 residues. The chain links TRBV7-3 to TRBJ1-1; TRBD1 agrees at 7 bases. The receptor was isolated from a young man in good health and CMV-seropositive. The specimen sequenced was PBMCs. The CDR3 bases are TGTGCCAGCAGCCCGGGGACAGAAGGAACTGAAGCTTTCTTT. This sequence encodes CASSPGTEGTEAFF.